A selection of T cell receptor beta chains follows, all from one sample in a study of T cell responses to AZD1222 COVID-19 vaccine. This table comes from immunoSEQ multiplex PCR, and its TCRdb copy is limited to in-frame clones, with some not included. This table holds around 130,000 clones, 86% found once. Sequenced here: peripheral blood, sampled on day 0 of AZD1222 vaccination. The source is an adult in good health. Each CDR3 is given with its conserved first and last residue. Fields, in order: CDR3 length, J gene, V gene, CDR3 protein.

len: 15
j_gene: TRBJ1-3
v_gene: TRBV6-1
CDR3aa: CASSGQTSRGNTIYF

len: 14
j_gene: TRBJ2-5
v_gene: TRBV2
CDR3aa: CASSPDSVGETQYF

len: 15
j_gene: TRBJ2-7
v_gene: TRBV6-2/TRBV6-3
CDR3aa: CASSSRGQGDTEQYF

len: 15
j_gene: TRBJ2-4
v_gene: TRBV7-5
CDR3aa: CVRSKPREGKNIQYF

len: 12
j_gene: TRBJ2-7
v_gene: TRBV28
CDR3aa: CASGKGSYEQYF

len: 14
j_gene: TRBJ2-3
v_gene: TRBV2
CDR3aa: CASRRQTSTDTQYF

len: 17
j_gene: TRBJ1-4
v_gene: TRBV25-1
CDR3aa: CASSDPSQGTGHEKLFF

len: 14
j_gene: TRBJ2-7
v_gene: TRBV5-4
CDR3aa: CASSLVPGNYEQYF

len: 15
j_gene: TRBJ1-5
v_gene: TRBV28
CDR3aa: CATPGGGGRDQPQHF

len: 15
j_gene: TRBJ2-7
v_gene: TRBV19
CDR3aa: CASSPISASSYEQYF

len: 15
j_gene: TRBJ1-1
v_gene: TRBV7-9
CDR3aa: CASSWSSIVVTEAFF

len: 13
j_gene: TRBJ2-3
v_gene: TRBV5-1
CDR3aa: CASSPGQTDTQYF

len: 12
j_gene: TRBJ1-1
v_gene: TRBV29-1
CDR3aa: CSVGTRNTEAFF

len: 15
j_gene: TRBJ2-1
v_gene: TRBV6-1
CDR3aa: CASSDQGLSYNEQFF

len: 15
j_gene: TRBJ1-2
v_gene: TRBV7-2
CDR3aa: CASSLGLSGGRGYTF

len: 14
j_gene: TRBJ2-4
v_gene: TRBV4-1
CDR3aa: CASSQTQGVNIQYF

len: 15
j_gene: TRBJ1-4
v_gene: TRBV18
CDR3aa: CASSPSSRGDEKLFF

len: 14
j_gene: TRBJ1-4
v_gene: TRBV30
CDR3aa: CAWSVLGGFEKLFF

len: 13
j_gene: TRBJ1-1
v_gene: TRBV28
CDR3aa: CASRQGAPTEAFF

len: 13
j_gene: TRBJ1-2
v_gene: TRBV4-3
CDR3aa: CASSRDARYGYTF

len: 13
j_gene: TRBJ2-7
v_gene: TRBV4-1
CDR3aa: CASSPGQLYEQYF

len: 14
j_gene: TRBJ2-7
v_gene: TRBV7-2
CDR3aa: CASSLMQGSYEQYF

len: 14
j_gene: TRBJ1-1
v_gene: TRBV6-5
CDR3aa: CASSYRRAHTEAFF

len: 18
j_gene: TRBJ2-6
v_gene: TRBV6-2/TRBV6-3
CDR3aa: CASSYSPDPSSGANVLTF

len: 12
j_gene: TRBJ2-7
v_gene: TRBV28
CDR3aa: CATQVSTYEQYF

len: 17
j_gene: TRBJ1-2
v_gene: TRBV7-9
CDR3aa: CASSPGQGVGTNYGYTF

len: 16
j_gene: TRBJ2-3
v_gene: TRBV5-1
CDR3aa: CASSPTGATSTDTQYF

len: 18
j_gene: TRBJ2-1
v_gene: TRBV7-9
CDR3aa: CASSTVRGTPSSYNEQFF

len: 14
j_gene: TRBJ1-1
v_gene: TRBV5-1
CDR3aa: CASSLGQGVTEAFF

len: 15
j_gene: TRBJ1-2
v_gene: TRBV4-1
CDR3aa: CASSQAPGGYYGYTF

len: 16
j_gene: TRBJ2-1
v_gene: TRBV7-8
CDR3aa: CASSPGLGGIYNEQFF

len: 12
j_gene: TRBJ2-1
v_gene: TRBV12-3/TRBV12-4
CDR3aa: CCPGTSYNEQFF

len: 11
j_gene: TRBJ2-3
v_gene: TRBV29-1
CDR3aa: CSVVDSDTQYF